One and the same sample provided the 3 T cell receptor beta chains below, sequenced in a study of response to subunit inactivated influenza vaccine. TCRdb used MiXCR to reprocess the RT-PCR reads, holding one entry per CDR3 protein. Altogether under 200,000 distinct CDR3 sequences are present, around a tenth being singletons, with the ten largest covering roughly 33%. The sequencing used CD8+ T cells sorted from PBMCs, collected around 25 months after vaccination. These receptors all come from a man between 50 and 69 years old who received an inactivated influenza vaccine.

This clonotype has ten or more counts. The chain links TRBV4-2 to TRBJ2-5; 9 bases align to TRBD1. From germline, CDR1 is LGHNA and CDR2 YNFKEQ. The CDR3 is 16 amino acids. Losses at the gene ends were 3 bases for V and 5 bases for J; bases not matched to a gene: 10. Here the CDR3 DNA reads TGTGCCAGCAGCCACGTGTTAACAGGGGGCATCGAGACCCAGTACTTC. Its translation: CASSHVLTGGIETQYF.

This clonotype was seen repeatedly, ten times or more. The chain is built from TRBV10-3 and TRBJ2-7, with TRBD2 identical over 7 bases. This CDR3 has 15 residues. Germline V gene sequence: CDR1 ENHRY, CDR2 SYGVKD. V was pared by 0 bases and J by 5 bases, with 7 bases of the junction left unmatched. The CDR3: CAISESGGDIDEQYF. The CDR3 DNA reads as TGTGCCATCAGTGAGTCGGGGGGGGATATCGACGAGCAGTACTTC.

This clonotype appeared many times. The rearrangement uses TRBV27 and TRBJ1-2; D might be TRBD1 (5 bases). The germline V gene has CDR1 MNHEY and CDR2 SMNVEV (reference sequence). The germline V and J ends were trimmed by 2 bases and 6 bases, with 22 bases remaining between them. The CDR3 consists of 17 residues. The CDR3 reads CASSLGAGAHVKHGYTF. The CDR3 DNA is TGTGCCAGCAGTTTAGGGGCAGGCGCCCATGTAAAGCATGGCTACACCTTC.